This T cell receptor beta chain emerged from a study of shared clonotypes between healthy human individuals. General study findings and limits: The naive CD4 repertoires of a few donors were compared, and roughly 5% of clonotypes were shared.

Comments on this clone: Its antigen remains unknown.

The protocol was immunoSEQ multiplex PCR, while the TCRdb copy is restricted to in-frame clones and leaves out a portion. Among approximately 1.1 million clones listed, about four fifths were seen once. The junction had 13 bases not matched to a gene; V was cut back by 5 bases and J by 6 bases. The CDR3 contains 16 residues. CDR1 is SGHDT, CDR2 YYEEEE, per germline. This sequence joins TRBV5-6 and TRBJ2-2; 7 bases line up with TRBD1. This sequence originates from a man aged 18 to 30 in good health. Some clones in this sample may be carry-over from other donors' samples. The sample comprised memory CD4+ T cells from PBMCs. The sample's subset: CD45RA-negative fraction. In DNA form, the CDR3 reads TGTGCCAGCAGTTGGGGACAGCCCTCGTTAGCCGGGGAGCTGTTTTTT. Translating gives CASSWGQPSLAGELFF.